This is a list of T cell receptor beta chains from one sample in a study of cytotoxic CD8 clonotypes in ibrutinib-treated CLL. Clones were sequenced by immunoSEQ multiplex PCR, and TCRdb holds only the in-frame ones, with some missing. Counted here are under 150,000 clones, around 84% occurring once; the ten biggest clones make up 2.5% to 3.5%. Sequenced here: PBMCs, sampled after 24 months of ibrutinib treatment. These receptor sequences come from a human donor with chronic lymphocytic leukemia. Both conserved end residues are part of each CDR3. Fields, in order: clone size, J gene, V gene, D gene, CDR3 protein, CDR3 DNA. The D gene is left open where the match is weak. Clone size, where shown, is once, few, many, or a class for clones that have expanded.

size: .; J: TRBJ1-6; V: TRBV19; D: TRBD1; CDR3: CASSSRTGGSYNSPLHF; DNA: TGTGCCAGTAGTTCCCGGACAGGGGGCTCCTATAATTCACCCCTCCACTTT
size: .; J: TRBJ1-4; V: TRBV19; D: .; CDR3: CASIQRGQVEKLFF; DNA: TGTGCCAGTATCCAAAGGGGACAAGTAGAAAAACTGTTTTTT
size: .; J: TRBJ2-3; V: TRBV7-2; D: TRBD2; CDR3: CASSLWGPGLAGGQDTQYF; DNA: TGTGCCAGCAGCTTATGGGGTCCGGGACTAGCGGGGGGGCAAGATACGCAGTATTTT
size: .; J: TRBJ2-5; V: TRBV2; D: .; CDR3: CASSETRGYKRTQYF; DNA: TGTGCCAGCAGTGAAACCCGGGGATACAAGAGGACCCAGTACTTC
size: .; J: TRBJ2-7; V: TRBV10-1; D: .; CDR3: CASSPGAVGEQYF; DNA: TGCGCCAGCAGCCCCGGGGCCGTTGGGGAGCAGTACTTC
size: .; J: TRBJ1-2; V: TRBV6-1; D: .; CDR3: CASVGPQGLNYGYTF; DNA: TGTGCCAGCGTAGGCCCCCAGGGGCTTAACTATGGCTACACCTTC
size: .; J: TRBJ2-7; V: TRBV25-1; D: .; CDR3: CASSELHNSYEQYF; DNA: TGTGCCAGCAGTGAATTGCACAATTCCTACGAGCAGTACTTC
size: .; J: TRBJ1-5; V: TRBV7-6; D: .; CDR3: CASSLAQGFGQPQHF; DNA: TGTGCCAGCAGCTTAGCGCAGGGTTTTGGGCAGCCCCAGCATTTT
size: .; J: TRBJ2-1; V: TRBV9; D: .; CDR3: CASSVGLPNEQFF; DNA: TGTGCCAGCAGCGTAGGACTACCTAATGAGCAGTTCTTC
size: once; J: TRBJ2-7; V: TRBV30; D: .; CDR3: CAWGSSPTGLREQYF; DNA: TGTGCCTGGGGGTCATCCCCGACAGGTCTGAGGGAGCAGTACTTC
size: .; J: TRBJ2-2; V: TRBV11-2; D: TRBD2; CDR3: CASSQLAGANTGELFF; DNA: TGTGCCAGCAGCCAACTAGCGGGGGCGAACACCGGGGAGCTGTTTTTT
size: .; J: TRBJ2-7; V: TRBV15; D: TRBD1; CDR3: CATSRGDRSSYEQYF; DNA: TGTGCCACCAGCAGAGGGGACAGGAGCTCCTACGAGCAGTACTTC
size: .; J: TRBJ2-1; V: TRBV5-6; D: .; CDR3: CASSLASEFSYNEQFF; DNA: TGTGCCAGCAGCTTGGCCAGTGAATTCTCCTACAATGAGCAGTTCTTC
size: .; J: TRBJ1-4; V: TRBV19; D: .; CDR3: CASSIPTGRRSDEKLFF; DNA: TGTGCCAGTAGTATCCCGACAGGTAGGAGGTCGGATGAAAAACTGTTTTTT
size: .; J: TRBJ1-4; V: TRBV27; D: .; CDR3: CASSSSYRGDLFF; DNA: TGTGCCAGCAGTTCGAGTTACAGAGGGGACCTGTTTTTT
size: few; J: TRBJ1-3; V: TRBV10-3; D: .; CDR3: CAISWPSSGNTIYF; DNA: TGTGCCATCAGTTGGCCGAGCTCTGGAAACACCATATATTTT
size: .; J: TRBJ2-7; V: TRBV27; D: .; CDR3: CASSSPGRTEYF; DNA: TGTGCCAGCAGTTCCCCGGGAAGAACGGAGTACTTC
size: .; J: TRBJ2-7; V: TRBV7-8; D: TRBD1; CDR3: CASSLGGRTGYHEQYF; DNA: TGTGCCAGCAGCTTAGGAGGGAGGACAGGGTACCACGAGCAGTACTTC
size: once; J: TRBJ2-1; V: TRBV4-3; D: TRBD2; CDR3: CASSQRTSGGVQFF; DNA: TGCGCCAGCAGCCAAAGGACTAGCGGGGGGGTGCAGTTCTTC
size: .; J: TRBJ2-7; V: TRBV10-3; D: TRBD1; CDR3: CASRGTGGSYEQYF; DNA: TGTGCCAGCAGGGGGACAGGGGGCTCCTACGAGCAGTACTTC
size: .; J: TRBJ2-3; V: TRBV30; D: TRBD2; CDR3: CAWRSSGGLTDTQYF; DNA: TGTGCCTGGAGAAGTAGCGGGGGGCTCACAGATACGCAGTATTTT
size: few; J: TRBJ1-4; V: TRBV5-1; D: TRBD1; CDR3: CASSYGTGFTEKLFF; DNA: TGCGCCAGCAGCTACGGGACAGGGTTTACTGAAAAACTGTTTTTT
size: .; J: TRBJ2-6; V: TRBV29-1; D: TRBD1; CDR3: CSVTIPRQGSGANVLTF; DNA: TGCAGCGTTACTATTCCACGACAGGGCTCTGGGGCCAACGTCCTGACTTTC
size: once; J: TRBJ1-2; V: TRBV25-1; D: .; CDR3: CASTQGKPYGYTF; DNA: TGTGCCAGTACTCAGGGGAAGCCCTATGGCTACACCTTC
size: .; J: TRBJ2-6; V: TRBV5-6; D: .; CDR3: CASSFRVSGANVLTF; DNA: TGTGCCAGCAGCTTTCGTGTCTCTGGGGCCAACGTCCTGACTTTC
size: .; J: TRBJ2-4; V: TRBV7-6; D: TRBD1; CDR3: CASSLGQGAAQNIQYF; DNA: TGTGCCAGCAGCTTAGGGCAGGGGGCTGCCCAAAACATTCAGTACTTC
size: .; J: TRBJ2-7; V: TRBV4-3; D: .; CDR3: CASSPDSFGTYEQYF; DNA: TGCGCCAGCAGCCCGGACTCGTTCGGGACCTACGAGCAGTACTTC
size: .; J: TRBJ2-7; V: TRBV10-3; D: .; CDR3: CAISAARGEFREQYF; DNA: TGTGCCATCAGTGCGGCCAGGGGAGAATTCCGCGAGCAGTACTTC
size: .; J: TRBJ1-4; V: TRBV10-3; D: TRBD1; CDR3: CAISESLGPGGEKLFF; DNA: TGTGCCATCAGTGAGTCGTTGGGTCCAGGGGGTGAAAAACTGTTTTTT
size: .; J: TRBJ1-5; V: TRBV6-1; D: TRBD1; CDR3: CASSELRTGGIYSNQPQHF; DNA: TGTGCCAGCAGTGAATTAAGGACAGGGGGGATTTATAGCAATCAGCCCCAGCATTTT
size: .; J: TRBJ1-5; V: TRBV2; D: TRBD1; CDR3: CASRGQGGQPQHF; DNA: TGTGCCAGCAGGGGACAGGGAGGACAGCCCCAGCATTTT
size: .; J: TRBJ2-1; V: TRBV7-8; D: TRBD2; CDR3: CASSLGSGGPNPEQFF; DNA: TGTGCCAGCAGCTTGGGGTCGGGGGGGCCGAATCCTGAGCAGTTCTTC
size: .; J: TRBJ1-1; V: TRBV5-1; D: .; CDR3: CASSLDGRDNTEAFF; DNA: TGCGCCAGCAGCTTGGATGGCAGGGATAACACTGAAGCTTTCTTT
size: .; J: TRBJ2-7; V: TRBV11-2; D: .; CDR3: CASSLDRRGGREQYF; DNA: TGTGCCAGCAGCTTAGATAGGCGAGGAGGGCGCGAGCAGTACTTC
size: .; J: TRBJ2-3; V: TRBV19; D: .; CDR3: CASSPGRERTDTQYF; DNA: TGTGCCAGTAGTCCTGGCAGGGAACGCACAGATACGCAGTATTTT
size: .; J: TRBJ2-7; V: TRBV5-4; D: TRBD2; CDR3: CASSFGTSGVYEQYF; DNA: TGTGCCAGCAGCTTCGGGACTAGCGGGGTCTACGAGCAGTACTTC
size: few; J: TRBJ2-7; V: TRBV9; D: .; CDR3: CASSVAGNEQYF; DNA: TGTGCCAGCAGCGTAGCTGGGAACGAGCAGTACTTC
size: .; J: TRBJ2-3; V: TRBV9; D: TRBD2; CDR3: CASSVRGGTDTQYF; DNA: TGTGCCAGCAGCGTACGGGGGGGCACAGATACGCAGTATTTT
size: .; J: TRBJ1-6; V: TRBV6-6; D: .; CDR3: CASSYSVPYNSPLHF; DNA: TGTGCCAGCAGTTACTCAGTGCCATATAATTCACCCCTCCACTTT
size: .; J: TRBJ2-5; V: TRBV10-3; D: TRBD1; CDR3: CAIRTGQGQETQYF; DNA: TGTGCCATCAGAACGGGACAGGGACAAGAGACCCAGTACTTC
size: .; J: TRBJ1-3; V: TRBV11-2; D: TRBD1; CDR3: CASSPLRTGSGGNTIYF; DNA: TGTGCCAGCAGCCCCCTAAGGACAGGGAGTGGAGGAAACACCATATATTTT
size: .; J: TRBJ2-6; V: TRBV5-4; D: .; CDR3: CASSLPGAGANVLTF; DNA: TGTGCCAGCAGCTTGCCGGGGGCTGGGGCCAACGTCCTGACTTTC
size: .; J: TRBJ2-5; V: TRBV18; D: TRBD2; CDR3: CASSPGSGRETQYF; DNA: TGTGCCAGCTCCCCCGGTAGCGGGAGAGAGACCCAGTACTTC
size: .; J: TRBJ1-4; V: TRBV11-2; D: .; CDR3: CASSLDGFGEKLFF; DNA: TGTGCCAGCAGCTTAGATGGCTTCGGAGAAAAACTGTTTTTT
size: .; J: TRBJ1-2; V: TRBV28; D: TRBD1; CDR3: CASSTARWGTGANYGYTF; DNA: TGTGCCAGCAGTACTGCGAGGTGGGGGACAGGGGCTAACTATGGCTACACCTTC
size: .; J: TRBJ2-2; V: TRBV6-4; D: .; CDR3: CASTTSKNTGELFF; DNA: TGTGCCAGCACCACTAGCAAGAACACCGGGGAGCTGTTTTTT
size: .; J: TRBJ2-7; V: TRBV6-1; D: .; CDR3: CASSERVYEQYF; DNA: TGTGCCAGCAGTGAAAGGGTGTACGAGCAGTACTTC
size: .; J: TRBJ2-7; V: TRBV6-1; D: TRBD2; CDR3: CASTIAGGSSYEQYF; DNA: TGTGCCAGCACCATAGCGGGGGGCTCATCCTACGAGCAGTACTTC
size: .; J: TRBJ1-4; V: TRBV7-2; D: TRBD1; CDR3: CASSLQQGTNEKLFF; DNA: TGTGCCAGCAGCTTACAACAGGGGACTAATGAAAAACTGTTTTTT